Presented here are 20 T cell receptor beta chains from one specimen sequenced in a study of T cells in Graves' hyperthyroidism and ophthalmopathy. RNA transcripts were the template for amplifying TCR beta CDR3 regions. During a first-round RT-PCR of the TCR CDR3, the HTBI primer set was used. TCRdb fed the multiplex PCR reads into MiXCR, producing one record per CDR3 protein. The data show over 700,000 distinct CDR3 sequences, with 35% to 45% seen just once and 7.5% to 9.5% held by the top ten. The sample consisted of blood. The receptors derive from a man younger than 35 with Graves' hyperthyroidism.

This clonotype was counted at least ten times. The chain has TRBV7-2 and TRBJ2-7; D remains ambiguous. Between the trimmed V and J ends, which lost 1 base and 4 bases, there was a span of 8 bases. From germline, CDR1 is SGHTA and CDR2 FQGNSA. This CDR3 has 13 residues. CDR3 in DNA: TGTGCCAGCAGCTTAGAGGAGCCATACGAGCAGTACTTC. Protein: CASSLEEPYEQYF.

This clonotype was observed once. The genes are TRBV2 and TRBJ1-1; D is possibly TRBD1 (5 bases). The germline CDR1 and CDR2 sequences are SNHLY and FYNNEI. The ends were cut back, 5 bases at V and 7 bases at J, with 11 bases in the middle. This CDR3 has 12 amino acids. The CDR3 nucleotides are TGTGCCAGCAGTTCCCGGGACGTTGAAGCTTTCTTT. This codes for CASSSRDVEAFF. Full variable domain (remainder filled in from reference TRBV2 and TRBJ1-1): EPEVTQTPSHQVTQMGQEVILRCVPISNHLYFYWYRQILGQKVEFLVSFYNNEISEKSEIFDDQFSVERPDGSNFTLKIRSTKLEDSAMYFCASSSRDVEAFFGQGTRLTVV.

This clonotype showed up just a few times. The rearrangement joins TRBV6-5 to TRBJ1-6; tentative D call: TRBD1 (5 bases). The CDR3 is made up of 17 amino acids. CDR1 MNHEY and CDR2 SVGAGI come from the germline V gene. V dropped 0 bases and J dropped 7 bases, with 16 bases sitting between them. CDR3 bases: TGTGCCAGCAGTTACTCGGTACCCCGGGGCCCGAATTCACCCCTCCACTTT. Its translation: CASSYSVPRGPNSPLHF.

The chain couples TRBV6-7 to TRBJ2-1, with TRBD1 identical over 8 bases. TRBV6-7 counts as an open reading frame of uncertain function. This CDR3 contains 12 residues. J was trimmed by 6 bases and V by 11 bases; bases with no gene match: 6. The CDR3 reads CAPRGLGNEQFF. CDR3 DNA sequence: TGTGCCCCCAGGGGGCTCGGCAATGAGCAGTTCTTC.

The chain uses TRBV2 and TRBJ1-4, with D perhaps matching TRBD1 (5 bases). Trimming left V 8 bases short and J 13 bases short, with 5 bases between. This CDR3 has 8 amino acids. CDR1 and CDR2 from the germline V gene are SNHLY and FYNNEI. Here the CDR3 DNA reads TGTGCCAGCGGGGGACTGTTTTTT. This gives the protein CASGGLFF.

This clonotype appeared a single time. This chain links TRBV10-2 with TRBJ1-2; 10 nucleotides match TRBD1. The CDR3 sequence is 16 residues long. The J segment lost 7 bases and the V segment lost 3 bases, leaving 11 bases of the junction unmatched. Germline V lookup: CDR1 WSHSY, CDR2 SAAADI. The CDR3: CASSETTGRTGGGYTF. The DNA of the CDR3 is TGCGCCAGCAGTGAAACCACCGGAAGGACAGGGGGTGGCTACACCTTC.

The CDR3 here is CASSLGGNHYEQYF. The CDR3 DNA follows: TGTGCCAGCAGCTTAGGCGGGAACCACTACGAGCAGTACTTC. J is TRBJ2-7 and V is TRBV7-2, with TRBD2 as a possible D gene (6 bases). The germline gives CDR1 SGHTA, CDR2 FQGNSA. V was shortened by 1 base and J by 3 bases, with 10 bases between the two germline ends. The CDR3 sequence is 14 residues long.

This clonotype was picked up many times. The chain is built from TRBV19 and TRBJ1-5; maybe TRBD1 (6 bases). Germline V gene data show CDR1 as LNHDA and CDR2 as SQIVND (reference sequence). The CDR3 is 15 amino acids. The V and J ends lost 2 bases and 6 bases respectively, with 14 bases between them. Written as DNA, the CDR3 is TGTGCCAGTAGTATATGGGGGCCGGGCGGTCAGCCCCAGCATTTT. It translates to CASSIWGPGGQPQHF.

Note on this clonotype: This may stem from a read error, because a much larger clone lies one nucleotide away. This chain links TRBV29-1 with TRBJ1-4; D might be TRBD1 (6 bases). V lost 2 bases, J lost 8 bases, and 12 bases lay in between. The germline CDR1 and CDR2 sequences are SQVTM and ANQGSEA. This CDR3 comprises 13 residues. The CDR3 protein is CSVESGAVEKLFF. DNA for the CDR3: TGCAGCGTTGAATCAGGGGCTGTGGAAAAACTGTTTTTT.

This clonotype was seen ten or more times. The chain employs TRBV2 and TRBJ2-7; D is unclear. Trimming cost V 6 bases and J 3 bases, with 6 bases left between them. This CDR3 contains 11 residues. Germline V gene lookup returns CDR1 SNHLY and CDR2 FYNNEI. The CDR3 coding sequence is TGTGCCAGCAGCGTACTCTACGAGCAGTACTTC. Translation gives CASSVLYEQYF.

The chain carries TRBV4-1 and TRBJ2-7, with 7 bases matching TRBD1. V trimming: 0 bases; J trimming: 6 bases; junction bases outside the gene matches: 11. The CDR3 totals 16 residues. CDR1 is MGHRA and CDR2 is YSYEKL in the germline V gene. In DNA form, the CDR3 reads TGCGCCAGCAGCCAAGAGTTGTCAGGGGGTACGGGCGAGCAGTACTTC. It encodes CASSQELSGGTGEQYF.

The rearrangement links TRBV20-1 to TRBJ2-7; 9 bases agree with TRBD1. The junction had 11 bases not matched to a gene; V was cut back by 6 bases and J by 2 bases. Germline CDR1 DFQATT, CDR2 SNEGSKA (reference sequence). The CDR3 length is 15 residues. The DNA for the CDR3 is TGCAGTGCCCTGAACCCCCGGGACAGGGCCTACGAGCAGTACTTC. Amino acids: CSALNPRDRAYEQYF.

This clonotype appeared a few times. The J gene is TRBJ1-4, the V gene TRBV20-1; D ambiguous. V was clipped by 3 bases and J by 0 bases, with 8 bases between them. Germline CDR1 and CDR2: DFQATT and SNEGSKA (reference sequence). The CDR3 runs to 14 residues. The chain's CDR3 is CSASRAATNEKLFF. The CDR3 region has the DNA TGCAGTGCTAGTAGGGCTGCAACTAATGAAAAACTGTTTTTT.

This chain connects TRBV12-3 or TRBV12-4 to TRBJ1-3; D is perhaps TRBD1 (6 bases). With 3 bases removed from V and 1 base from J, the gap between germline ends came to 10 bases. The CDR3 contains 15 residues. The CDR3 protein is CASSLPGASGNTIYF. The DNA for the CDR3 is TGTGCCAGCAGTTTGCCGGGGGCGTCTGGAAACACCATATATTTT.

A few counts support this clonotype. The rearrangement links TRBV20-1 to TRBJ1-6; 7 bases align to TRBD1. The CDR3 length is 15 residues. CDR1 DFQATT and CDR2 SNEGSKA come from the germline V gene (reference sequence). V gave up 5 bases and J gave up 3 bases; unmatched junction bases: 7. Written as DNA, the CDR3 is TGCAGTGCTCACCACGGGACAGACTATAATTCACCCCTCCACTTT. It is translated as CSAHHGTDYNSPLHF.

This clonotype was seen repeatedly, ten times or more. The genes are TRBV7-8 and TRBJ1-5; D is undetermined. V was pared by 1 base and J by 7 bases, with 8 bases between. There are 13 residues in the CDR3. The germline gives CDR1 SGHVS, CDR2 FQNEAQ. The CDR3 coding sequence is TGTGCCAGCAGCTTAGAGATTAGACAGCCCCAGCATTTT. Translated, it gives CASSLEIRQPQHF.

This sequence joins TRBV20-1 and TRBJ1-5; D gene uncertain. This CDR3 is 13 amino acids long. The V and J ends lost 3 bases and 9 bases respectively, with 15 bases between them. Per the germline V gene, CDR1 is DFQATT and CDR2 is SNEGSKA (reference sequence). The DNA of the CDR3 is TGCAGTGCTAGCCCAAGGCCCGAGGGGCCCCAGCATTTT. Amino acids: CSASPRPEGPQHF.

A remark on this clonotype: A much larger clone is a single base away; this may be a read error. The conserved closing phenylalanine or tryptophan is absent in this CDR3, likely reflecting a read error. This CDR3 reads CSARASGGWGEQYL. The DNA of the CDR3 is TGCAGTGCTAGAGCTTCCGGGGGTTGGGGTGAGCAGTACCTC. The chain is built from TRBV20-1 and TRBJ2-7; TRBD2 is a possible D gene (6 bases). Trimming pared 1 base from V and 7 bases from J, leaving 17 bases between. From germline, CDR1 is DFQATT and CDR2 SNEGSKA (reference sequence). The CDR3 has 14 residues.

DNA of the CDR3: TGTGCCAGCAGTGGGGACAGGGGATTCTACGAGCAGTACTTC. Protein sequence: CASSGDRGFYEQYF. V usage is TRBV6-1 and J usage is TRBJ2-7, with 10 bases matching TRBD1. This CDR3 comprises 14 residues. Losses at the gene ends were 4 bases for V and 3 bases for J; bases not matched to a gene: 3. CDR1 and CDR2 (germline): MNHNS, SASEGT.

Turning to this clonotype: The junction shows a germline mismatch at one end, possibly a read error. V is TRBV7-9 and J is TRBJ1-6; the D is unclear. Germline V gives CDR1 SEHNR, CDR2 FQNEAQ (reference sequence). The CDR3 length is 16 residues. The CDR3 DNA reads as TGCGCCAGCAGCCAAAAATGGGAACAGCATAATTCACCCCTCCACTTT. Amino acid sequence: CASSQKWEQHNSPLHF.